This T cell receptor beta chain was captured by sequencing in a study of beta chain features in type 1 diabetes. Whole-study results and caveats: For type 1 diabetes patients, VDJ junctions showed fewer insertions and more deletions.

The CDR3 consists of 13 residues. Germline values: CDR1 SGHVS, CDR2 FNYEAQ. Trimming took 3 bases from V and 5 from J, leaving 9 bases between them. Every isolated RNA sample was fully reverse transcribed, so sequencing captured expressed TCRB transcripts. Profiled with immunoSEQ multiplex PCR; TCRdb holds only in-frame clones, not every one. This repertoire shows roughly 610,000 clones, 15% to 18% found once; its top ten account for about 0.093%. Blood was collected once per donor into heparin, averaging approximately 0.11 L. Researchers reported sorting CD4+ naive, central memory, regulatory and stem cell-like memory cells via CD45RO/CCR7/CD25/CD127/CD95/CD27. This clone turned up a few times. The target antigen is unknown.

The rearrangement uses TRBV7-6 and TRBJ2-3; D may be TRBD1 (5 bases). Sequenced: naive CD4+ T cells from blood. The sequence was obtained from a man aged 18-30 years in good health. The CDR3 DNA reads as TGTGCCAGCAGCTTTGCAGGGTTAGATACGCAGTATTTT. Its protein product is CASSFAGLDTQYF.